This T cell receptor beta chain was obtained from a study of shared clonotypes between healthy human individuals. Study-level background: The composition of the donors was a couple of women and three men aged 18 to 49.

Profiled with immunoSEQ multiplex PCR; TCRdb holds only in-frame clones, not every one. The repertoire holds about 680,000 clones, with 92% as singletons. Positively selected for CCR7, the CD45RO-negative cells used as naive CD8 cells excluded terminally differentiated effector memory CD45RA+ cells. The CDR3 has 17 amino acids. CDR1 and CDR2 (germline): SGHTA, FQGNSA. The V segment lost 1 base and the J segment 2 bases; nucleotides outside the gene matches: 8. The sequence was collected from a young man in good health. Sequences were obtained from naive CD8+ T cells sorted from blood. This chain joins TRBV7-2 and TRBJ2-3, with 8 positions matching TRBD2. CDR3 region: CASSLEAGALYTDTQYF. The CDR3 nucleotides read TGTGCCAGCAGCTTAGAAGCGGGAGCACTTTACACAGATACGCAGTATTTT.